The present T cell receptor (beta chain) was sequenced within a study of cytomegalovirus exposure and HLA in healthy donors. The CDR3 runs to 16 residues. Germline V lookup: CDR1 SGHVS, CDR2 FNYEAQ. V lost 6 bases, J lost 0 bases, and 8 bases stayed unmatched. PCR employed 60 Vbeta and 13 Jbeta primers. The assay was immunoSEQ multiplex PCR, and TCRdb's table has in-frame clones only and misses some. The sample has hundreds of thousands of clones, around nine tenths seen once. Sequencing used PBMCs. The chain has TRBV7-6 and TRBJ2-1; 7 bases map to TRBD1. This TCR came from a woman aged 18 to 35 in good health and CMV-seronegative. The CDR3 DNA reads as TGTGCCAGCAGTCGACAGGGTTCAAGCTCCTACAATGAGCAGTTCTTC. It is translated as CASSRQGSSSYNEQFF. Full variable domain (rest looked up from reference TRBV7-6 and TRBJ2-1): GAGVSQSPRYKVTKRGQDVALRCDPISGHVSLYWYRQALGQGPEFLTYFNYEAQQDKSGLPNDRFSAERPEGSISTLTIQRTEQRDSAMYRCASSRQGSSSYNEQFFGPGTRLTVL.